These T cell receptor beta chains were read from a single sample in a study of Tregs in tolerant kidney transplant recipients. The data were produced by immunoSEQ multiplex PCR, yet TCRdb's version contains in-frame clones alone and is incomplete. The sample records tens of thousands of clones, under 95% being singletons. Here the sequenced sample was Tregs from blood, taken before the transplant. The receptors originated from a human donor who received a combined kidney and bone marrow transplant. Each CDR3 is given without its conserved first and last residue. Rows give clone size only sometimes, using once, few, many, or a class for an expanded clone.

. TRBV28 ASSLAPGGTGELF
. TRBV5-1 ASSPTGVGPTDTQY
. TRBV18 ASSPSPPGAGNTIY
. TRBV5-1 ASSLGQQETQY
. TRBV5-5 ASNDRRGTDTQY
. TRBV5-1 ASSLGTNSYNEQF
. TRBV30 AWSIAQFSSGRTYNEQF
once TRBV29-1 SVVVGTDTQY
. TRBV18 ASSRGGRRETQY
. TRBV6-1 ASSERSRSYEQY
. TRBV5-1 ASALQDQETQY
. TRBV5-1 ASSWTEGGNSPLH
. TRBV27 ASSLSRAVEQY
. TRBV4-1 ASSQPTGKSGELF
. TRBV2 ASSDYSRGNEKLF
. TRBV18 ASSPGAGRGGQETQY
once TRBV7-3 ASKLSPTYNEQF
few TRBV6-6 ASSRQGSGNTIY
. TRBV5-8 ASRAGLGRESYNEQF
. TRBV18 ASSPKAGLAAPGELF
. TRBV2 ASSQGAARQPQH
. TRBV19 ASSPLAGGANEQF
. TRBV7-8 ASSLGPGRAQYEQY
. TRBV28 ASRSPRGGSGTGELF
. TRBV9 ASSVGGAVHSYNEQF
. TRBV5-5 ASSGLAGGLETQY
. TRBV4-1 ASSQAGGRRPYNEQF
. TRBV29-1 SANGQGNTEAF
. TRBV7-2 ASSPLAGEETQY
. TRBV30 AWSPGQFHGYT
. TRBV5-4 ASSINWDRGLGYT
. TRBV2 ASSETGREAF
. TRBV4-2 ASSLSEGGKKDTQY
. TRBV7-2 ASSLAQGTQPQH
. TRBV11-2 ASSALAGIYEQY
. TRBV18 ASSPTQGQVEQY
. TRBV6-6 ASAIRAGGSYEQY
. TRBV29-1 SVSSGAIEAF
. TRBV19 ASSMARVITDTQY
once TRBV11-2 ASSFLKGSIAEAF
once TRBV18 ASSPRTGELF
. TRBV28 ASRRTVNTEAF
. TRBV7-6 ASSLAGSTGELF
. TRBV28 ASSRTVYYEQY
. TRBV19 ASSIQGVTEAF
. TRBV10-3 AISAGDRGGTDTQY
. TRBV2 ASSELGDRWH
. TRBV5-1 ASSLGISNTEAF
. TRBV28 ASSPPSGHQGEQF
few TRBV7-4 ASGAGGPFYNEQF
once TRBV6-1 ASSEQEKNIQY
. TRBV21-1 ASSKPVPSYEQY
. TRBV7-3 ASSLGPAGSNTGEPF
. TRBV27 ASRRLTGGNQPQH
. TRBV11-2 ASSLGHYETQY